The rows below give T cell receptor beta chains drawn from one sample of a study of blood T cell repertoires in COVID-19. Generated by immunoSEQ multiplex PCR, the TCRdb table keeps only in-frame clones and is missing some. The data show under 55,000 clones, with roughly nine tenths seen just once and almost 4% held by the top ten. Sequenced input: peripheral blood. The receptors were gathered from a human donor in a cohort sampled during active COVID-19. The CDR3 runs from the conserved cysteine through the conserved F or W. Each record gives: V gene, J gene, D gene, clone size, CDR3 DNA, CDR3 protein. D genes are given only for firm matches. Clone sizes are given selectively: once, few, many, or a class where the clone is expanded.

TRBV3-1/TRBV3-2	TRBJ1-2	-	-	TGTGCCAGCAGCAAAAGGGTGGAGGCTAACTATGGCTACACCTTC	CASSKRVEANYGYTF
TRBV7-9	TRBJ1-5	-	-	TGTGCCAGCAGCCAAGGAAAAACAGGGTCAGGAAATCAGCCCCAGCATTTT	CASSQGKTGSGNQPQHF
TRBV15	TRBJ2-2	TRBD1	-	TGTGCCACCAGCACGCGACAGGGGGCGCCTAGGAACACCGGGGAGCTGTTTTTT	CATSTRQGAPRNTGELFF
TRBV3-1/TRBV3-2	TRBJ2-2	-	-	TGTGCCAGCAGCCAAGTGGCGCGGACCGGGGAGCTGTTTTTT	CASSQVARTGELFF
TRBV7-2	TRBJ1-3	TRBD1	-	TGTGCCAGCAGCCCGGGACAGCTTGGAAACACCATATATTTT	CASSPGQLGNTIYF
TRBV5-1	TRBJ2-1	TRBD2	-	TGCGCCAGCAGCTTGGAGGCGGGGGGCTCCTACAATGAGCAGTTCTTC	CASSLEAGGSYNEQFF
TRBV5-6	TRBJ1-1	-	-	TGTGCCAGCAGCCCCATCTTTGGGGCCACTGAAGCTTTCTTT	CASSPIFGATEAFF
TRBV5-5	TRBJ1-1	TRBD1	-	TGTGCCAGCAGCTTTCCGGGACAGAGCCCCAGGGGTTTCTTT	CASSFPGQSPRGFF
TRBV7-3	TRBJ2-3	-	-	TGTGCCAGCAGCTTAACGTTAGCAGATACGCAGTATTTT	CASSLTLADTQYF
TRBV28	TRBJ2-6	-	-	TGTGCCAGTGACACCCCTGGGGCCAACGTCCTGACTTTC	CASDTPGANVLTF
TRBV5-1	TRBJ1-5	TRBD1	-	TGCGCCAGCAGTCCGACAGGGTTTCAGTACAATCAGCCCCAGCATTTT	CASSPTGFQYNQPQHF
TRBV9	TRBJ2-5	TRBD1	-	TGTGCCAGCAGCGTAGGGGGGGACAGGCTCCAAGAGACCCAGTACTTC	CASSVGGDRLQETQYF
TRBV19	TRBJ1-5	-	few	TGTGCCAGTACCAGGGGAGCCAATCAGCCCCAGCATTTT	CASTRGANQPQHF
TRBV24-1	TRBJ2-5	-	-	TGTGCCACCAGTGATCTACCCGGGGTGGTTAGTGAAGAGACCCAGTACTTC	CATSDLPGVVSEETQYF
TRBV5-6	TRBJ1-6	-	-	TGTGCCAGCAGCTTGGCAAATAATTCACCCCTCCACTTT	CASSLANNSPLHF
TRBV7-3	TRBJ2-3	TRBD2	few	TGTGCCAGCAGCTCCGGACTAGCGCTGGATACGCAGTATTTT	CASSSGLALDTQYF
TRBV28	TRBJ2-5	-	-	TGTGCCAGCAGCCGAGAAAACCAACAAGAGACCCAGTACTTC	CASSRENQQETQYF
TRBV15	TRBJ2-7	TRBD1	-	TGTGCCACCAGCAGAGATCCAGGGGGCGCCTACGAGCAGTACTTC	CATSRDPGGAYEQYF
TRBV19	TRBJ1-1	TRBD1	-	TGTGCCAGCCTCCCGGGACAGAGAAACACTGAAGCTTTCTTT	CASLPGQRNTEAFF
TRBV10-3	TRBJ2-1	-	-	TGTGCCATCAGTGAGGACAGCTCCTACAATGAGCAGTTCTTC	CAISEDSSYNEQFF
TRBV7-9	TRBJ2-2	TRBD2	-	TGTGCCAGCAGAGCTAGCGGAGGGGACACCGGGGAGCTGTTTTTT	CASRASGGDTGELFF
TRBV4-1	TRBJ2-2	-	-	TGCGCCAGCAGCCAGGAACAGGGTCCGGACACCGGGGAGCTGTTTTTT	CASSQEQGPDTGELFF
TRBV6-5	TRBJ1-1	TRBD1	-	TGTGCCAGCAGGGGTCAGGGGGCAGGGAACACTGAAGCTTTCTTT	CASRGQGAGNTEAFF
TRBV19	TRBJ2-3	TRBD1	-	TGTGCCACCAGGGGGCCTAGCACAGATACGCAGTATTTT	CATRGPSTDTQYF
TRBV20-1	TRBJ2-2	-	-	TGCAGTGCTAGTCGGGAGAACACCGGGGAGCTGTTTTTT	CSASRENTGELFF
TRBV9	TRBJ2-5	TRBD1	-	TGTGCCAGCAGCGTGGGACAGGGATCGGAGACCCAGTACTTC	CASSVGQGSETQYF
TRBV2	TRBJ1-5	TRBD1	-	TGTGCCAGCAGACGGACAGGAAATAGCAATCAGCCCCAGCATTTT	CASRRTGNSNQPQHF
TRBV5-1	TRBJ1-1	-	-	TGCGCCAGCAGCTTGTTTCGCGGGGATATCACTGAAGCTTTCTTT	CASSLFRGDITEAFF
TRBV5-1	TRBJ2-7	TRBD2	-	TGCGCCAGCAGCTTGGGGCTAGCGGACCTCTCCTACGAGCAGTACTTC	CASSLGLADLSYEQYF
TRBV12-3/TRBV12-4	TRBJ2-7	-	-	TGTGCCAGCACCTCAGCGTGGACCTACGAGCAGTACTTC	CASTSAWTYEQYF
TRBV19	TRBJ1-1	-	-	TGTGCCAGTATAAGAGGTGGTAACACTGAAGCTTTCTTT	CASIRGGNTEAFF
TRBV5-4	TRBJ1-6	-	-	TGTGCCAGCAGCTTGGTCGCCGGGGTGGGTAATTCACCCCTCCACTTT	CASSLVAGVGNSPLHF
TRBV19	TRBJ2-1	TRBD1	-	TGTGCCAGTAGTATCGGCAGGGGGCGCGAGCAGTTCTTC	CASSIGRGREQFF
TRBV3-1/TRBV3-2	TRBJ2-7	TRBD2	once	TGTGCCAGCAGCCACCTACTAGCGTTCAGCTCCTACGAGCAGTACTTC	CASSHLLAFSSYEQYF
TRBV12-3/TRBV12-4	TRBJ1-1	-	once	TGTGCCAGCAGTTTAGGCGGGAACACTGAAGCTTTCTTT	CASSLGGNTEAFF